Listed here are 30 T cell receptor beta chains from one sample, sequenced in a study of shared clonotypes between healthy human individuals. Libraries were prepared by immunoSEQ multiplex PCR; TCRdb keeps only in-frame clonotypes and omits some of them. The table has 1 million to 1.2 million clones, 70% to 85% seen once. What was sequenced was memory CD4+ T cells from PBMCs. Subset: CD45RA-negative fraction. The receptors here all came from a man younger than 35 in good health. Some clones in this sample may be carry-over from other donors' samples.

As for this clone: The identical CDR3 is also encoded by other nucleotide sequences in the sample. V is TRBV28 and J is TRBJ2-7; D is unclear. Trimming took off 5 bases at V and 0 bases at J, with 11 bases between the two ends. CDR1 and CDR2 from the germline V gene are MDHEN and SYDVKM. The CDR3 sequence is 14 residues long. CDR3 DNA sequence: TGTGCCAGCAGTCCCTCCGCCGGCTCCTACGAGCAGTACTTC. It is translated as CASSPSAGSYEQYF. The full variable domain, rest sourced from reference TRBV28 and TRBJ2-7, is DVKVTQSSRYLVKRTGEKVFLECVQDMDHENMFWYRQDPGLGLRLIYFSYDVKMKEKGDIPEGYSVSREKKERFSLILESASTNQTSMYLCASSPSAGSYEQYFGPGTRLTVT.

The rearrangement joins TRBV7-9 to TRBJ1-6; perhaps TRBD1 as D (5 bases). This CDR3 has 15 residues. Deletions cut 5 bases from V and 9 bases from J, with 17 bases between. Germline assignment: CDR1 SEHNR and CDR2 FQNEAQ (reference sequence). As DNA, the CDR3 is TGTGCCAGCAGCGTACCGGGAACGAGGGGTTCACCCCTCCACTTT. It yields the protein CASSVPGTRGSPLHF. The full variable domain, completed using reference TRBV7-9 and TRBJ1-6, is DTGVSQNPRHKITKRGQNVTFRCDPISEHNRLYWYRQTLGQGPEFLTYFQNEAQLEKSRLLSDRFSAERPKGSFSTLEIQRTEQGDSAMYLCASSVPGTRGSPLHFGNGTRLTVT.

The chain combines TRBV28 with TRBJ1-2; D remains ambiguous. The V gene lost 3 bases and the J gene lost 2 bases, with 10 bases spanning the gap. CDR1 MDHEN and CDR2 SYDVKM come from the germline V gene. CDR3 length: 14 amino acids. In nucleotides, the CDR3 is TGTGCCAGCAGTTTGTCTCCGGTGAACTATGGCTACACCTTC. This codes for CASSLSPVNYGYTF.

The CDR3 reads CASSLTGQGAETQYF. The CDR3 region has the DNA TGTGCCAGCAGCTTAACGGGGCAGGGGGCTGAGACCCAGTACTTC. This chain joins TRBV7-3 and TRBJ2-5; 8 bases are a match to TRBD1. The V segment lost 0 bases and the J segment 5 bases; nucleotides outside the gene matches: 5. CDR3 size: 15 residues. Germline values: CDR1 SGHTA, CDR2 FQGTGA.

The chain uses TRBV10-3 and TRBJ2-7; D tentatively reads TRBD1 or TRBD2 (6 bases each). Germline CDR1 reads ENHRY; CDR2 reads SYGVKD. The V end was cut by 3 bases, the J end by 5 bases, with 14 bases between. The CDR3 spans 14 residues. The chain's CDR3 is CAISDARGGDEQYF. DNA for the CDR3: TGTGCCATCAGTGACGCCAGGGGAGGCGACGAGCAGTACTTC.

This chain links TRBV27 with TRBJ2-1; 11 nucleotides line up with TRBD1. J lost 4 bases, V lost 8 bases, and 4 bases had no gene match. CDR3 size: 14 residues. The germline V gene has CDR1 MNHEY and CDR2 SMNVEV (reference sequence). The CDR3 bases are TGTGCCAGCGGGACAGGGGGGGTGTACAATGAGCAGTTCTTC. Translated: CASGTGGVYNEQFF.

The genes are TRBV14 and TRBJ2-2; D remains ambiguous. Looked up from germline, CDR1 is SGHDN and CDR2 is FVKESK. The CDR3 is 14 residues long. V shed 3 bases and J shed 4 bases, with 9 bases lying between them. CDR3 nucleotides: TGTGCCAGCAGCCATCTTCGGGCCACCGGGGAGCTGTTTTTT. Translated, it gives CASSHLRATGELFF.

The chain links TRBV27 to TRBJ1-1; no clear D. Trimming stripped 2 bases from V and 8 bases from J, with 18 bases between. The germline CDR1 and CDR2 sequences are MNHEY and SMNVEV (reference sequence). The CDR3 has 15 amino acids. The CDR3 DNA follows: TGTGCCAGCAGTTTACGTGGACTTTACCTAACGGAAGCTTTCTTT. This codes for CASSLRGLYLTEAFF.

The chain joins TRBV27 to TRBJ1-2; D is possibly TRBD1 (6 bases). Germline CDR1 and CDR2: MNHEY and SMNVEV (reference sequence). This CDR3 is 16 amino acids long. Deletions cut 3 bases from V and 6 bases from J, with 20 bases between. This CDR3 is CASSFPSTTGMNGYTF. DNA of the CDR3: TGTGCCAGCAGTTTCCCCTCTACGACAGGAATGAATGGCTACACCTTC.

The chain uses TRBV11-3 and TRBJ2-7; D call uncertain. The CDR3 loop spans 17 amino acids. Per the germline V gene, CDR1 is SGHNT and CDR2 is YENEEA. V was shortened by 5 bases and J by 0 bases, with 20 bases between the two germline ends. CDR3 region: CASSPIKRLRGSYEQYF. CDR3 coding DNA: TGTGCCAGCAGCCCCATAAAACGACTTCGAGGCTCCTACGAGCAGTACTTC.

The J gene is TRBJ2-1, the V gene TRBV19, with 9 bases lining up with TRBD2. Germline V gene lookup returns CDR1 LNHDA and CDR2 SQIVND (reference sequence). The V gene end was trimmed by 4 bases and the J gene end by 6 bases; junction bases not matched to a gene: 7. The length of the CDR3 is 15 residues. The CDR3 loop reads CASSKISGRTNEQFF. In DNA form, the CDR3 reads TGTGCCAGTAGTAAGATAAGCGGGAGGACCAATGAGCAGTTCTTC.

The V call is TRBV18, the J call TRBJ2-2; 15 bases map to TRBD2. V gave up 3 bases and J gave up 0 bases; unmatched junction bases: 5. The CDR3 is 19 residues long. Per the germline V gene, CDR1 is KGHSH and CDR2 is LQKENI. Here the CDR3 DNA reads TGTGCCAGCTCACCGGCGGGACTAGCGGGAGGAGCGAACACCGGGGAGCTGTTTTTT. Translated: CASSPAGLAGGANTGELFF.

The chain uses TRBV5-4 and TRBJ2-3, with TRBD1 matching 7 bases. The germline V gene has CDR1 SGHNT and CDR2 YYREEE (reference sequence). Trimming cost V 7 bases and J 0 bases; bases outside gene matches: 8. This CDR3 is built from 15 residues. In DNA, the CDR3 is TGTGCCAGCGCCGACAGGGCGGCCAGCACAGATACGCAGTATTTT. This sequence encodes CASADRAASTDTQYF. Full variable domain (rest looked up from reference TRBV5-4 and TRBJ2-3): ETGVTQSPTHLIKTRGQQVTLRCSSQSGHNTVSWYQQALGQGPQFIFQYYREEENGRGNFPPRFSGLQFPNYSSELNVNALELDDSALYLCASADRAASTDTQYFGPGTRLTVL.

The DNA of the CDR3 is TGTGCCAGCGGATTATTAGGGGACTATAGCAATCAGCCCCAGCATTTT. It yields the protein CASGLLGDYSNQPQHF. The chain uses TRBV2 and TRBJ1-5; D may be TRBD1 (5 bases). There are 16 residues in the CDR3. CDR1 is SNHLY and CDR2 is FYNNEI in the germline V gene. The V gene lost 8 bases and the J gene lost 0 bases, with 17 bases spanning the gap.

This clone was observed a single time. V gene TRBV7-2 combines with J gene TRBJ2-2, with 9 nucleotides matching TRBD2. The CDR3 has 15 residues. V trimming: 5 bases; J trimming: 5 bases; junction bases outside the gene matches: 6. Germline loops: CDR1 SGHTA, CDR2 FQGNSA. The CDR3 sequence: CASSQRGAGTGELFF. The CDR3, as DNA: TGTGCCAGCAGCCAGCGGGGGGCAGGTACCGGGGAGCTGTTTTTT.

This chain joins TRBV9 and TRBJ2-7; the D is unclear. V dropped 1 base and J dropped 7 bases, with 12 bases sitting between them. The germline V gene encodes CDR1 SGDLS and CDR2 YYNGEE. The CDR3 has 13 residues. CDR3 nucleotide sequence: TGTGCCAGCAGCGTATCCCTGGAAGGTGAGCAGTACTTC. Its protein product is CASSVSLEGEQYF.

The sample holds a few counts of this clone. The chain couples TRBV7-9 to TRBJ2-5, with TRBD2 matching 9 bases. V was clipped by 3 bases and J by 11 bases; unmatched bases: 13. CDR3 size: 15 residues. From germline, CDR1 is SEHNR and CDR2 FQNEAQ (reference sequence). In DNA, the CDR3 is TGTGCCAGCAGCTTGACTAGCGGACCCCAACGGGAGCAGTACTTC. It encodes CASSLTSGPQREQYF.

This chain connects TRBV6-6 to TRBJ1-2; no definite D call. Trimming stripped 6 bases from V and 8 bases from J, with 13 bases between. This CDR3 is 12 amino acids long. Looked up from germline, CDR1 is MNHNY and CDR2 is SVGAGI (reference sequence). The CDR3 sequence is CASRDPSRGYTF. The DNA for the CDR3 is TGTGCCAGCAGGGACCCCTCGAGGGGCTACACCTTC.

The gene calls are TRBV4-2 and TRBJ1-4; tentatively, D is TRBD1 (6 bases). There are 13 residues in the CDR3. V was cut by 3 bases and J by 7 bases, with 9 bases left in between. Germline-derived CDR1 and CDR2 are LGHNA and YNFKEQ. The CDR3 DNA reads TGTGCCAGCAGCCAGGACAGCCTTGAAAAACTGTTTTTT. Amino acids: CASSQDSLEKLFF.

As to this clone: Given a far larger clone just one base away, this is likely a sequencing read error. The rearrangement joins TRBV9 to TRBJ2-3; D not certain. The germline V gene has CDR1 SGDLS and CDR2 YYNGEE. V was clipped by 0 bases and J by 4 bases, with 6 bases between them. The CDR3 length is 13 residues. The chain's CDR3 is CASSVAVADTQYF. CDR3 sequence (DNA): TGTGCCAGCAGCGTAGCGGTGGCAGATACGCAGTATTTT.

The gene calls are TRBV5-1 and TRBJ1-2, with 7 bases that match TRBD1. V shed 2 bases and J 2 bases; nucleotides not matched to a gene: 9. The CDR3 length is 16 residues. Germline CDR1 SGHRS, CDR2 YFSETQ. The CDR3 DNA follows: TGCGCCAGCAGCTTCCGATATGACAGGGTCAACTATGGCTACACCTTC. Protein: CASSFRYDRVNYGYTF.

This chain uses TRBV9 with TRBJ2-7; possibly TRBD1 for D (5 bases). The V and J ends lost 4 bases and 6 bases respectively, with 20 bases between them. Germline lookup yields CDR1 SGDLS and CDR2 YYNGEE. CDR3 length equals 15 residues. The CDR3: CASSPSVGAGSEQYF. The CDR3 DNA is TGTGCCAGCAGCCCCTCCGTAGGGGCAGGGTCCGAGCAGTACTTC.

This clone was found once. The V and J genes are TRBV7-3 and TRBJ2-5; weak D call: TRBD2 (5 bases). Between the trimmed V and J ends, which lost 5 bases and 1 base, there was a span of 14 bases. The V gene's germline CDR1 is SGHTA and CDR2 FQGTGA. This CDR3 comprises 15 residues. CDR3 nucleotide sequence: TGTGCCAGCAGCCTCATCGGAAGCGGCCAAGAGACCCAGTACTTC. Translating it yields CASSLIGSGQETQYF.

The chain has TRBV10-1 and TRBJ1-1; D unclear. Trimming removed 4 bases at V and 0 bases at J, with 6 bases between. The CDR3 is 13 residues long. Germline-derived CDR1 and CDR2 are WNHNN and SYGVQD (reference sequence). Here the CDR3 reads CASSASLNTEAFF. CDR3 sequence (DNA): TGCGCCAGCAGTGCTTCACTGAACACTGAAGCTTTCTTT.

This chain connects TRBV28 to TRBJ1-2; D remains ambiguous. This CDR3 has 15 amino acids. Germline V lookup: CDR1 MDHEN, CDR2 SYDVKM. V lost 2 bases and J 0 bases, leaving 10 bases between the germline ends. CDR3 sequence reads: CASSLRVPTNYGYTF. The DNA for the CDR3 is TGTGCCAGCAGTTTAAGGGTTCCTACTAACTATGGCTACACCTTC.

Notes on this clone: The sample carries other DNA sequences with the same CDR3. The rearrangement joins TRBV30 to TRBJ1-5, with 9 bases that match TRBD1. The trim removed 2 bases at V and 6 bases at J, leaving 2 bases unmatched. The CDR3 spans 13 residues. Germline lookup yields CDR1 GTSNPN and CDR2 SVGIG (reference sequence). CDR3 region: CAWSRQGGQPQHF. As DNA, the CDR3 is TGTGCCTGGAGTAGACAGGGGGGTCAGCCCCAGCATTTT.

This clone was counted a few times. The gene calls are TRBV4-2 and TRBJ2-7; TRBD1 aligns across 10 bases. Germline CDR1 LGHNA, CDR2 YNFKEQ. V was pared by 3 bases and J by 2 bases, with 1 base of the junction left unmatched. CDR3 length equals 14 residues. The CDR3 bases are TGTGCCAGCAGCCACGACAGGGGGCCCTACGAGCAGTACTTC. Translating it yields CASSHDRGPYEQYF.

This clone was seen once. V usage is TRBV30 and J usage is TRBJ1-5; D might be TRBD1 (5 bases). This CDR3 region has 16 residues. V was clipped by 0 bases and J by 4 bases, with 16 bases between them. Germline CDR1 GTSNPN, CDR2 SVGIG (reference sequence). CDR3 in DNA: TGTGCCTGGAGTGTAAGCAGGGCCGTGCCAAATCAGCCCCAGCATTTT. Encoded protein: CAWSVSRAVPNQPQHF.

As concerns this clone: This CDR3 fails to terminate in the conserved phenylalanine or tryptophan, so it likely reflects a read error. The limits of the CDR3 on the DNA are not certain, so only TCRdb's listed CDR3 is given. This chain links TRBV14 with TRBJ2-7; the table's D gene call, TRBD2, was not cross checked with the DNA. Germline V CDR1 and CDR2: SGHDN, FVKESK. Counting both end residues, the CDR3 totals 10 amino acids. The CDR3: CASSQPGRGG.

The genes are TRBV7-9 and TRBJ2-5; a possible D gene is TRBD1 (5 bases). V shed 0 bases and J shed 1 base, with 9 bases lying between them. Germline V lookup: CDR1 SEHNR, CDR2 FQNEAQ (reference sequence). The CDR3 runs to 15 residues. The CDR3 sequence is CASSLATAPQETQYF. For the CDR3, the DNA is TGTGCCAGCAGCTTAGCGACAGCCCCCCAAGAGACCCAGTACTTC.